These 8 T cell receptor beta chains originate from one sample sequenced in a study of shared clonotypes between healthy human individuals. Using immunoSEQ multiplex PCR, the repertoire was profiled, and TCRdb retains in-frame clones only, with some absent. Found here are around 1,900,000 clones, 93% of them singletons; the top ten hold about 1.7%. Naive CD8 populations comprised CD45RO-negative cells positively selected for CCR7, excluding terminally differentiated effector memory CD45RA+ cells. Sequencing was performed on naive CD8+ T cells from PBMCs. The receptors were gathered from a man aged 18 to 30 in good health. Some clones in this sample may be carry-over from other donors' samples.

This rearrangement joins TRBV18 to TRBJ2-7; TRBD2 might be the D (6 bases). The CDR3 totals 17 residues. Between the trimmed V and J ends, which lost 3 bases and 5 bases, there was a span of 23 bases. CDR1 KGHSH and CDR2 LQKENI come from the germline V gene. CDR3 loop: CASSPRAGIQGTDEQYF. As DNA, the CDR3 is TGTGCCAGCTCACCGCGCGCGGGAATCCAGGGAACTGACGAGCAGTACTTC.

The chain joins TRBV4-1 to TRBJ2-7; D may be TRBD1 or TRBD2 (5 bases each). Trimming removed 3 bases at V and 3 bases at J, with 12 bases between. Germline CDR1 is MGHRA and CDR2 is YSYEKL. CDR3 length: 14 amino acids. The CDR3 bases are TGCGCCAGCAGCCAGGCCCAGAGGGGCTACGAGCAGTACTTC. This gives the protein CASSQAQRGYEQYF.

The V gene is TRBV5-4, the J gene TRBJ2-1; 7 bases agree with TRBD2. CDR1 and CDR2 (germline): SGHNT, YYREEE (reference sequence). The CDR3 runs 18 residues. The V gene end was trimmed by 4 bases and the J gene end by 3 bases; junction bases not matched to a gene: 16. The CDR3 DNA is TGTGCCAGCAGCCGATACCCTCCTAGCGGACTAAGCTACAATGAGCAGTTCTTC. It encodes CASSRYPPSGLSYNEQFF.

The chain combines TRBV2 with TRBJ2-3, with a weak D call TRBD1 (6 bases). Germline values: CDR1 SNHLY, CDR2 FYNNEI. The CDR3 sequence is 18 residues long. Trimming took off 2 bases at V and 0 bases at J, with 18 bases between the two ends. CDR3 DNA: TGTGCCAGCAGTGAATATGGCAGGGGCCTTTTGAGCACAGATACGCAGTATTTT. It codes for CASSEYGRGLLSTDTQYF.

J is TRBJ2-1 and V is TRBV6-1; D may match TRBD1 or TRBD2 (6 bases each). CDR3 size: 17 residues. Germline-derived CDR1 and CDR2 are MNHNS and SASEGT. The V end lost 2 bases, the J end lost 0 bases, and 14 bases lay between the germline ends. The CDR3 protein is CASSEWGATSSYNEQFF. The CDR3 region has the DNA TGTGCCAGCAGTGAATGGGGGGCTACCAGCTCCTACAATGAGCAGTTCTTC.

The chain has TRBV30 and TRBJ1-2, with TRBD1 matching over 7 bases. CDR1 GTSNPN and CDR2 SVGIG come from the germline V gene (reference sequence). The CDR3 is made up of 12 amino acids. The V gene end was trimmed by 0 bases and the J gene end by 5 bases; junction bases not matched to a gene: 0. CDR3 nucleotide sequence: TGTGCCTGGAGTGTACAGGGGTATGGCTACACCTTC. As protein: CAWSVQGYGYTF.

The chain is built from TRBV7-2 and TRBJ2-5, with 9 bases lining up with TRBD2. Losses at the gene ends were 4 bases for V and 4 bases for J; bases not matched to a gene: 16. Germline CDR1 reads SGHTA; CDR2 reads FQGNSA. The CDR3 consists of 18 residues. The CDR3 DNA follows: TGTGCCAGCAGCTCAGGGGCGACTAGCGGCTTAGAGCTAGAGACCCAGTACTTC. Translated, it gives CASSSGATSGLELETQYF. Supplemented by reference TRBV7-2 and TRBJ2-5, the full variable domain reads GAGVSQSPSNKVTEKGKDVELRCDPISGHTALYWYRQSLGQGLEFLIYFQGNSAPDKSGLPSDRFSAERTGGSVSTLTIQRTQQEDSAVYLCASSSGATSGLELETQYFGPGTRLLVL.

J is TRBJ2-7 and V is TRBV12-5; D gene uncertain. This CDR3 has 13 amino acids. In germline, CDR1 is LGHNT, CDR2 FRNRAP. Between the trimmed V and J ends, which lost 1 base and 2 bases, there was a span of 6 bases. The CDR3 DNA reads as TGTGCTAGTGGTTTGGGCGGCCCCTACGAGCAGTACTTC. Amino acid sequence: CASGLGGPYEQYF.